Below, one T cell receptor beta chain is given with its context. No antigen is known for it. No much larger clone exists at a distance of one base, and base qualities are not known. The germline V gene yields MGHRA for CDR1 and YSYEKL for CDR2. The junction shows trimming of 6 bases on V and 3 bases on J, plus 18 bases between the germline ends. Its CDR3 holds 15 amino acids, cysteine through phenylalanine. Of the read, only the CDR3 DNA is kept; its 45 bases are in frame from base 1. Using the deep immunoSEQ assay, multiplex PCR amplified TCR CDR3 regions from genomic DNA. Extracted genomic DNA from each cell subset was distributed evenly across all wells of several immunoSEQ 96-well plates, and each plate was treated as a replicate. For sorted subsets, about 0.2 ug genomic DNA, equal to tens of thousands of T cell genomes, was loaded into each replicate PCR. Purified libraries were measured with a Qubit 3.0 fluorometer, size-checked on a Bioanalyzer 2100, and measured again with the KAPA Library Quantification kit. Each immunoSEQ 96-well plate was sequenced on its own single-read 150-cycle Illumina NextSeq 550 flow cell. In the authors' own workflow: The immunoSEQ output contained only junctional sequences without quality scores, so filtering could not match that applied to full-length reads. To assign V/J genes and CDR3, sequences were annotated using PyIR, a Python wrapper for IgBLAST v1.9, with IMGT germline references. Reads were removed for weak V/J assignments (E-value above 1e-6), missing CDR3, stop codons, out-of-frame junctions, or ambiguous translated residues. A V3J clonotype was defined by an identical inferred V gene, J gene, and CDR3 amino acid sequence. To compute the percentage overlap between repertoires, the number of shared unique clonotypes was divided by the size of the smaller repertoire. Three approaches were used to assess repertoire richness: RTK rarefaction, the Chao1 estimator, and Recon v2.1 estimates of unobserved clonotypes. Generation probabilities for all TCRbeta clonotypes obtained by the gDNA method from a handful of donors were computed using OLGA. Imported from immuneACCESS, the table was reduced by TCRdb to in-frame sequences with V and J called. These copies leave out some clones; in studies compared against another copy, an unresolved V gene accounts for under half, and the cause of the remainder is not known. From that table come the V and J calls and clone size; the DNA was used to work out D and trimming. Counted in this sample were 1.5 million to 2.5 million clones; about 95% of them appeared once. In total, the top ten clones hold around 1% of the sample.

These data are taken from a study of shared clonotypes between healthy human individuals (dated by TCRdb to 2018 to 2021). Background on the whole study: The cohort included a few men and two women between 18 and 49 years of age. For each donor, three plates each were used for CD4 naive and CD4 memory, two plates were used for CD8 naive, and one plate was used for CD8 memory. Blood TCR repertoires of roughly 5 healthy adults were deeply sequenced to estimate repertoire size and the extent of clonotype sharing between individuals. Different laboratories and diverse techniques were used to prepare libraries and sequence TCR repertoires, to increase sequencing depth and limit assay-specific biases. Each donor's leukapheresis produced roughly between roughly 0.85 and 9.5 billion PBMCs. Broader findings and caveats from the paper: Compared with non-shared clonotypes, clonotypes shared by all four sorted-subset donors had higher generation probabilities. When several donors were compared, the shared fraction of clonotypes was around 4.6% for naive CD4, around 4% for naive CD8, more than 2% for memory CD4, and 0.35% to 0.5% for memory CD8. The small number of donors limited the genetic and exposure-history diversity represented. Sampling was limited to blood, and TCR repertoires in tissue likely differ from TCR repertoires in blood. Estimated clonotype richness was generally larger for naive than for memory subsets. Pairwise subsampling indicated that sequencing depth was expected to affect the degree of clonotype sharing among donors. Rarefaction of sorted-subset datasets indicated incomplete sequencing despite the large sequencing depth.

CD8 naive samples were obtained by positive selection for CCR7 among CD45RO-negative cells, yielding a CD45RA+CCR7+ population from which TemRA cells were excluded. Donors were healthy HIV-negative adults with no recently reported acute infections or vaccinations. All donors were Caucasian adults living in Nashville, Tennessee, USA. Blood was obtained by leukapheresis, after which PBMCs were separated by Ficoll-Histopaque density gradient centrifugation and cryopreserved in liquid nitrogen vapor phase. Analytical flow cytometry was used to check the purity and quantity of each magnetically sorted T cell population. Each sorted fraction had its genomic DNA isolated and then quantified by UV absorbance on a Nanodrop 2000c.

Sequenced sample: naive CD8+ T cells sorted from blood. What the cell subset or site label conveys for this sample: CD45RA+CCR7+. The sequence is built from TRBV4-1 and TRBJ2-7, with a tentative D call of TRBD1 or TRBD2, each matching 5 bases. The clonotype originates from a man aged 18 to 30 in good health. The CDR3 region reads CASRTRVEGSYEQYF. The DNA is TGCGCCAGCAGAACCAGGGTAGAGGGAAGCTACGAGCAGTACTTC.